The T cell receptor (beta chain) under discussion was sequenced for a study of CD8 T cells in Susac syndrome (dated by TCRdb to the late 2010s). About the investigation overall: Repertoire sequencing was used to test whether CD8+ T cell activation and differentiation in Susac syndrome was antigen driven. The clonality of the CD8+ T cell repertoire was compared across approximately 11 healthy donors, about 14 Susac syndrome patients and around 15 multiple sclerosis patients.

Beyond this particular receptor, the publication reports: The number of individuals in the TCR sequencing and HLA analysis was acknowledged as relatively small.

Comments on this clonotype: Its antigen target is currently unknown. No base quality values were provided; no much bigger clone lies one nucleotide off.

High-throughput TCR beta sequencing profiled peripheral blood CD8+ and CD4+ T cells from healthy donors, Susac syndrome patients and multiple sclerosis patients. The healthy donors served as controls matched for age and sex. Bulk CD8+ and CD4+ T cells were purified by magnetic negative isolation, while CD8+ TEMRA cells were enriched using FACS. Blood was collected in EDTA tubes and processed within 24 hours, with PBMCs isolated through density gradient centrifugation. PBMCs intended for TCR sequencing were frozen in liquid nitrogen and were later thawed in a 37 degrees C water bath. The sorted or isolated CD4+, CD8+ and CD8+ TEMRA cells reached a purity of at least 90%. RNA was extracted using the RNeasy kit, and about 0.45 to 1 ug of the RNA was reverse transcribed with random hexamers. The immunoSEQ multiplex PCR assay, covering 54 Vbeta and 13 Jbeta segments, was used to amplify TCR beta CDR3 regions. To correct PCR amplification bias, a synthetic template baseline was used for both primer optimization and computational correction. Per the source publication's procedure: Reads were annotated to V, D and J genes per IMGT and analyzed with immunoSEQ Analyzer, keeping only productive sequences. Clonality was calculated as one minus the Shannon entropy normalized by log2 of the number of productive unique sequences. For each patient and control, public and private clones were evaluated within the 100 most prevalent clones. A clone was defined as Susac-specific if it was absent from the healthy and MS cohorts, from more than 850 published viral clones and from other ImmuneACCESS disease sequences. The public reads were quality trimmed at Q25 with fastp and then assembled into clones with MiXCR by TCRdb, keeping productive beta chains. Each record represents a unique CDR3 protein, reported with the most common genes and DNA among its rows. TCRdb, rather than the study authors, made the V and J calls. The sample profile shows approximately 100,000 distinct CDR3 sequences; 85% to 95% of them were found once. Clones ranked in the top ten supply 0.12% of the sample.

CDR3 length: 17 amino acids, cysteine to phenylalanine. CDR3 DNA is the only sequence kept; it has 51 bases, read in frame from the first base. In the germline V gene, CDR1 corresponds to SNHLY and CDR2 to FYNNEI. The junction carries 18 bases between V and J, which are trimmed by 8 bases and 1 base respectively. The sequencing sample was made of CD8+ T cells from PBMCs. This TCR came from a human donor in good health. The rearrangement combines TRBV2 with TRBJ2-6, and perhaps TRBD1 as D gene, on 5 matching bases. The DNA sequence is as follows: TGTGCCAGCTTCGGGCCGGTCGCAGGGTCTGGGGCCAACGTCCTGACTTTC. It translates as CASFGPVAGSGANVLTF.